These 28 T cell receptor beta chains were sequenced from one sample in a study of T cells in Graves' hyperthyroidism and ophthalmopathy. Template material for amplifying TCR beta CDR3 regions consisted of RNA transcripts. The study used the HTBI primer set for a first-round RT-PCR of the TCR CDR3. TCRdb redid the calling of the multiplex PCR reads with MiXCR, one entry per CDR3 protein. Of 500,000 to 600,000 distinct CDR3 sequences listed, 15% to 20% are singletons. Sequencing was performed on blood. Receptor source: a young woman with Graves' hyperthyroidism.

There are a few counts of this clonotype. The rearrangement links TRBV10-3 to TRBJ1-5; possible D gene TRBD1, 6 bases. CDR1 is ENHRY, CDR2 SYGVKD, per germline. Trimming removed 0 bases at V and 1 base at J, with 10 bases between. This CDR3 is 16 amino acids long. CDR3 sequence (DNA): TGTGCCATCAGTGAGTCTGCCAGGGGAAGCAATCAGCCCCAGCATTTT. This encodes CAISESARGSNQPQHF.

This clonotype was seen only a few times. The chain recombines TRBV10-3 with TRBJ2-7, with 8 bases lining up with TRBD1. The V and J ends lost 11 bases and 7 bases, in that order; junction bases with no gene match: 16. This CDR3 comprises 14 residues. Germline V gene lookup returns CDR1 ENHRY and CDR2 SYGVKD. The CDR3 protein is CAVKTGTGPKEQYF. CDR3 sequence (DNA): TGTGCCGTAAAAACCGGGACAGGACCAAAAGAGCAGTACTTC.

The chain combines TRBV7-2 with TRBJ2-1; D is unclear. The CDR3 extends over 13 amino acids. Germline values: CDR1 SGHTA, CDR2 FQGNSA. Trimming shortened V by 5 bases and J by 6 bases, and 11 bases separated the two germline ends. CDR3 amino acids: CASSGVSPNEQFF. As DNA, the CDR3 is TGTGCCAGCAGCGGCGTTAGCCCCAATGAGCAGTTCTTC.

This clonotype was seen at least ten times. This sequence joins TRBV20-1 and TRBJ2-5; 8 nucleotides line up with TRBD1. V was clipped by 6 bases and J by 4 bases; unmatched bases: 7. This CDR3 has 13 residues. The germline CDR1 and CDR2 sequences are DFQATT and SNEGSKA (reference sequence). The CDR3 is CSARGQGPETQYF. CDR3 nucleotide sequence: TGCAGTGCCCGAGGACAGGGCCCAGAGACCCAGTACTTC.

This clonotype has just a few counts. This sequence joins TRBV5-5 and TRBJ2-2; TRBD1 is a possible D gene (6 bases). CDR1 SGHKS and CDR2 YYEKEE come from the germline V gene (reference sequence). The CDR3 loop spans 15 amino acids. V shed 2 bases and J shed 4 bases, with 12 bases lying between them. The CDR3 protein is CASSLYQGSTGELFF. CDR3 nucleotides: TGTGCCAGCAGCTTATACCAGGGGAGCACCGGGGAGCTGTTTTTT.

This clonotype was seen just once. The CDR3 is CASSQEGTFEGNTIYF. The DNA of the CDR3 is TGCGCCAGCAGCCAAGAAGGGACCTTTGAAGGAAACACCATATATTTT. The chain couples TRBV4-1 to TRBJ1-3; D may be TRBD1 (5 bases). Germline CDR1 is MGHRA and CDR2 is YSYEKL. This CDR3 has 16 residues. V was clipped by 0 bases and J by 4 bases, with 13 bases between them.

The chain's CDR3 is CASSLAGTGGSVYTF. DNA for the CDR3: TGTGCCAGCAGCTTAGCCGGGACAGGGGGCTCTGTCTACACCTTC. The rearrangement uses TRBV7-8 and TRBJ1-2; the match to TRBD1 covers 12 bases. The V gene's germline CDR1 is SGHVS and CDR2 FQNEAQ. This CDR3 is 15 amino acids long. The V gene end was trimmed by 0 bases and the J gene end by 10 bases; junction bases not matched to a gene: 6.

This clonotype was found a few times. The CDR3 sequence: CASFPKGNEKLFF. The CDR3 DNA follows: TGTGCCAGCTTCCCCAAGGGGAATGAAAAACTGTTTTTT. The chain has TRBV7-9 and TRBJ1-4, with D possibly being TRBD1 (5 bases). The CDR3 is made up of 13 amino acids. Trimming shortened V by 8 bases and J by 5 bases, and 12 bases separated the two germline ends. The germline gives CDR1 SEHNR, CDR2 FQNEAQ (reference sequence).

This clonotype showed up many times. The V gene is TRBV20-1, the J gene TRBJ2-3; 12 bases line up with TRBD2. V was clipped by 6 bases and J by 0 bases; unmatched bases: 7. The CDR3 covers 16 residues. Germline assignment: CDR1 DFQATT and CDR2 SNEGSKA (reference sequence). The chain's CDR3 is CSAIAGTSGSTDTQYF. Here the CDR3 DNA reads TGCAGTGCAATAGCTGGGACTAGCGGGAGCACAGATACGCAGTATTTT.

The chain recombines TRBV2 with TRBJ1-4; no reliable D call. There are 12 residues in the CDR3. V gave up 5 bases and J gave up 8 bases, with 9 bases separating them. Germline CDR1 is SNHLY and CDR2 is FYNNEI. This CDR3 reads CASSPQSEKLFF. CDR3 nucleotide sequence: TGTGCCAGCAGTCCCCAGTCCGAAAAACTGTTTTTT.

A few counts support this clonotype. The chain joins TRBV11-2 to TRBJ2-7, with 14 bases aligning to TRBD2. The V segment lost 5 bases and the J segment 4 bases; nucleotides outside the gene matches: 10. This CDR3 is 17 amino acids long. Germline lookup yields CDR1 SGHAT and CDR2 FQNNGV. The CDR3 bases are TGTGCCAGCAGCGGAAGGGGACTAGCGGGAGAAGGGTACGAGCAGTACTTC. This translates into CASSGRGLAGEGYEQYF.

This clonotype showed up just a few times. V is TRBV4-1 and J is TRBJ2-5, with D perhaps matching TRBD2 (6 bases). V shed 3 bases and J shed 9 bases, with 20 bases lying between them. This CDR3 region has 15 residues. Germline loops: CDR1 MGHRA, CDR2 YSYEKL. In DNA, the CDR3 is TGCGCCAGCAGCCAGACATGGGCTGCTGGCGGGGCCCAGTACTTC. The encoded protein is CASSQTWAAGGAQYF.

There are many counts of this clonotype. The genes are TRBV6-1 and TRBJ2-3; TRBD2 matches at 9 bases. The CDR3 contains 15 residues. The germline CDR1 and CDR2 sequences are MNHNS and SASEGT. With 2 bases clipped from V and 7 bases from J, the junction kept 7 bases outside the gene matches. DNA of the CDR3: TGTGCCAGCAGTGAATCTGGCGGGGGGGCTTATACGCAGTATTTT. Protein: CASSESGGGAYTQYF.

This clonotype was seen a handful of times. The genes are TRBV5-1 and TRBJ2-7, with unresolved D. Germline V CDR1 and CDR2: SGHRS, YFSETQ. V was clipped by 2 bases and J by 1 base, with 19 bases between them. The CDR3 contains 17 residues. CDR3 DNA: TGCGCCAGCAGCTTATTCGGTGTGGAGACGGAGTCCTACGAGCAGTACTTC. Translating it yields CASSLFGVETESYEQYF. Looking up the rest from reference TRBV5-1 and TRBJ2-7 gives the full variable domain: KAGVTQTPRYLIKTRGQQVTLSCSPISGHRSVSWYQQTPGQGLQFLFEYFSETQRNKGNFPGRFSGRQFSNSRSEMNVSTLELGDSALYLCASSLFGVETESYEQYFGPGTRLTVT.

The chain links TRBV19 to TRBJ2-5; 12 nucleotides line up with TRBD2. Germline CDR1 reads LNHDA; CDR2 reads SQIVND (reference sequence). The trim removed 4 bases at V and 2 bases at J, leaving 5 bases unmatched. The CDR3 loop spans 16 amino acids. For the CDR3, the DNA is TGTGCCAGTAGTACCCGACTAGCGGGGGCTCAAGAGACCCAGTACTTC. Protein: CASSTRLAGAQETQYF.

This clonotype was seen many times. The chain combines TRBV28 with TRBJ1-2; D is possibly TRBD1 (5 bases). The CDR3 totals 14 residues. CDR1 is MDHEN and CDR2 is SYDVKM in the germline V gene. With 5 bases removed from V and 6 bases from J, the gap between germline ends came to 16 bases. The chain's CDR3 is CASSPGTEGHGYTF. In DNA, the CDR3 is TGTGCCAGCAGTCCCGGGACCGAGGGTCATGGCTACACCTTC.

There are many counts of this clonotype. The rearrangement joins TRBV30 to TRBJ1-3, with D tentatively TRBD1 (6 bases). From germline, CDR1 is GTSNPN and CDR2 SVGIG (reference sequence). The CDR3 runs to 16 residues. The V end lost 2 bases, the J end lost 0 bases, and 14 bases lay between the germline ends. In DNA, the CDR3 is TGTGCCTGGAGTACTCAATGGACAGTCTCTGGAAACACCATATATTTT. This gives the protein CAWSTQWTVSGNTIYF.

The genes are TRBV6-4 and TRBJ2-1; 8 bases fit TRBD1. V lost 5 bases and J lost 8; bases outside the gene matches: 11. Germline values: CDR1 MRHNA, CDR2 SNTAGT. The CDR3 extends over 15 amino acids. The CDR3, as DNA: TGTGCCAGCAGTCCCACCGGACAGGGACAAGATGAGCAGTTCTTC. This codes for CASSPTGQGQDEQFF.

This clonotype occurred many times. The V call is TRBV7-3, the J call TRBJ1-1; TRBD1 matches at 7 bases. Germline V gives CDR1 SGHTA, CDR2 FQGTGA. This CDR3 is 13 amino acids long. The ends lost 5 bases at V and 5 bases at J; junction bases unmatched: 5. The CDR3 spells CASSAQGETEAFF. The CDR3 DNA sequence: TGTGCCAGCAGCGCTCAGGGGGAGACTGAAGCTTTCTTT.

The CDR3 DNA is TGTGCCAGCAGTTCCATGGCGGGAGTTTTCAATGAGCAGTTCTTC. This translates into CASSSMAGVFNEQFF. The V and J genes are TRBV28 and TRBJ2-1, with TRBD2 matching over 7 bases. The CDR3 totals 15 residues. Germline trimming cut 4 bases from V and 6 bases from J; bases unmatched to any gene: 9. Germline loops: CDR1 MDHEN, CDR2 SYDVKM.

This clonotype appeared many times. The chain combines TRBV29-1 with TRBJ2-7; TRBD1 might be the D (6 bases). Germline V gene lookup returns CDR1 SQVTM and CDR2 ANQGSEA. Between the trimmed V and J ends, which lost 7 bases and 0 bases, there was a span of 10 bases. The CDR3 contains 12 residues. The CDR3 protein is CSGGQSSYEQYF. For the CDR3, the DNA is TGCAGCGGGGGACAAAGCTCCTACGAGCAGTACTTC.

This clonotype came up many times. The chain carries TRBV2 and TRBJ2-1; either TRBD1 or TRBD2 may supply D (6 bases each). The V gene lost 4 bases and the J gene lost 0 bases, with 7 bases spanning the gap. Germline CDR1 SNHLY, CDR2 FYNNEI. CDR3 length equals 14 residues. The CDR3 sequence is CASSGGASYNEQFF. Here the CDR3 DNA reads TGTGCCAGCAGTGGGGGGGCCTCCTACAATGAGCAGTTCTTC.

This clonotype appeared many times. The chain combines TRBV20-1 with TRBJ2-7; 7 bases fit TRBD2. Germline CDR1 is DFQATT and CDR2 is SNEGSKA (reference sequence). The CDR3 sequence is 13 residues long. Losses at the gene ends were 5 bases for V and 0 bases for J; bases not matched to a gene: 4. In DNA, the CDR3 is TGCAGTGCTTCCCGCGGGGGCTCCTACGAGCAGTACTTC. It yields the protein CSASRGGSYEQYF.

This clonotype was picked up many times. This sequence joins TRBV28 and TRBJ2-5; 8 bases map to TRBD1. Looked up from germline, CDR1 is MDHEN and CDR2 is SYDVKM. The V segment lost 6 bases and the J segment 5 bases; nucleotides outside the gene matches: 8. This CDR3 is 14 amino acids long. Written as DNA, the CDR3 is TGTGCCAGCAGGGCAAGGACAGGGTGGGAGACCCAGTACTTC. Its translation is CASRARTGWETQYF.

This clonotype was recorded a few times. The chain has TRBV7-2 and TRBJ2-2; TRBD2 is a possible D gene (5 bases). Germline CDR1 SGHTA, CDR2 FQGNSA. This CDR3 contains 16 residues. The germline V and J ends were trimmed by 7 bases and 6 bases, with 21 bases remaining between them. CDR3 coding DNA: TGTGCCAGCACACCTAAGGTGCCAGGAGGCGCCGGGGAGCTGTTTTTT. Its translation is CASTPKVPGGAGELFF.

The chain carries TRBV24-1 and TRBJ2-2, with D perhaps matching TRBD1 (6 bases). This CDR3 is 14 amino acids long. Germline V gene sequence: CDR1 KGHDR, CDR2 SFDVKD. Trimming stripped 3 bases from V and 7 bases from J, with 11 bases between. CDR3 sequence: CATSDGGHLGELFF. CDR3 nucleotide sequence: TGTGCCACCAGTGATGGGGGACACCTCGGGGAGCTGTTTTTT.

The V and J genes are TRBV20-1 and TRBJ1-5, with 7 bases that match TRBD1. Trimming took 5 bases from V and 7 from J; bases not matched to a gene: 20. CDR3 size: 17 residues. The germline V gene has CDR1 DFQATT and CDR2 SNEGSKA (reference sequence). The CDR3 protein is CSARDYSGTANDQPQHF. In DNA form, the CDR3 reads TGCAGTGCTCGCGATTATTCCGGGACAGCAAACGACCAGCCCCAGCATTTT.

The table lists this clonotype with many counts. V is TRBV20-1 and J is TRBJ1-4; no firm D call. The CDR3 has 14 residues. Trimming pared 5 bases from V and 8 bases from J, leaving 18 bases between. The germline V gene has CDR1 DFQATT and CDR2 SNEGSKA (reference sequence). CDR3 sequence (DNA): TGCAGTGCTCATCCGGCCTCAGCCGACGAAAAACTGTTTTTT. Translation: CSAHPASADEKLFF.